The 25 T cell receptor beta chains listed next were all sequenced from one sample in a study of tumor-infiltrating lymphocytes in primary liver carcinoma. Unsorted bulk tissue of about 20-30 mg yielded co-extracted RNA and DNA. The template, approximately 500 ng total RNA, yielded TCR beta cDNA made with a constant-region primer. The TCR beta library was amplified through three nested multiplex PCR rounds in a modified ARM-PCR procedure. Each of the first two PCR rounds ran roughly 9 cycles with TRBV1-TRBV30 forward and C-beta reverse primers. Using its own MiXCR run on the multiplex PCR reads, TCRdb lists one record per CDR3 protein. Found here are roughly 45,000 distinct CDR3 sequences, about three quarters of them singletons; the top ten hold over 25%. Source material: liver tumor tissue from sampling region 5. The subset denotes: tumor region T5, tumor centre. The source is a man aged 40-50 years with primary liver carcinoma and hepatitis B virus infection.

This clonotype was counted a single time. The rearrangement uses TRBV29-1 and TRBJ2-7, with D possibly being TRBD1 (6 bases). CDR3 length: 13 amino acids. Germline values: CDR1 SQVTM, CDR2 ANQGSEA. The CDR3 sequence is CSVTQGRGYEQYF. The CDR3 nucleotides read TGCAGTGTTACCCAAGGCAGGGGCTACGAGCAGTACTTC.

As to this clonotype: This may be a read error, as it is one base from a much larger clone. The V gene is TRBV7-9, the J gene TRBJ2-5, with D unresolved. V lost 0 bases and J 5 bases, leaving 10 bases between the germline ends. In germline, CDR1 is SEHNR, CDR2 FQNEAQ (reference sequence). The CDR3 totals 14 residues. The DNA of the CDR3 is TGTGCCAGCAGCTTAGCAGCTGGGTATGAGACCCAGTACTTC. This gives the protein CASSLAAGYETQYF.

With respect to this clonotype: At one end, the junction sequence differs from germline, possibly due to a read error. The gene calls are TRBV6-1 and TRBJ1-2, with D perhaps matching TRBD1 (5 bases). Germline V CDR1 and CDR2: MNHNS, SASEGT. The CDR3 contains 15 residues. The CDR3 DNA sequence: TGTGCCAGCAGTACTTATGAGGGGACGGCAAATGGCTACATCTTC. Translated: CASSTYEGTANGYIF.

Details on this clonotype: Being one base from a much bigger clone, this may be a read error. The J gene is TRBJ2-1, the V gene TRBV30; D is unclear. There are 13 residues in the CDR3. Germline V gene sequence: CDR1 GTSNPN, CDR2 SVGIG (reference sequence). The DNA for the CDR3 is TGTGCCTGGAGTGTACGAGGCTACAATGAGCAGTCCTTC. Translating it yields CAWSVRGYNEQSF.

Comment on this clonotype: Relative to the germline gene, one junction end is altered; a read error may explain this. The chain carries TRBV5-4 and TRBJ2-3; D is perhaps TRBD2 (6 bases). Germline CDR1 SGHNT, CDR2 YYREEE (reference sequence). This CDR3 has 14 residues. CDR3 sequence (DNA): TGTGCCAGCAGTTATAGCCGGGGAGGAGATACACAGTATTTT. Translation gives CASSYSRGGDTQYF. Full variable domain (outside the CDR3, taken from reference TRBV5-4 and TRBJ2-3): ETGVTQSPTHLIKTRGQQVTLRCSSQSGHNTVSWYQQALGQGPQFIFQYYREEENGRGNFPPRFSGLQFPNYSSELNVNALELDDSALYLCASSYSRGGDTQYFGPGTRLTVL.

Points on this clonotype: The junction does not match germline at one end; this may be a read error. CDR3 amino acids: CASNYVGSNTEAFF. In DNA, the CDR3 is TGTGCCAGCAATTACGTGGGTAGTAACACTGAAGCTTTCTTT. The rearrangement links TRBV6-5 to TRBJ1-1; D not resolved. The CDR3 is 14 amino acids. CDR1 and CDR2 (germline): MNHEY, SVGAGI.

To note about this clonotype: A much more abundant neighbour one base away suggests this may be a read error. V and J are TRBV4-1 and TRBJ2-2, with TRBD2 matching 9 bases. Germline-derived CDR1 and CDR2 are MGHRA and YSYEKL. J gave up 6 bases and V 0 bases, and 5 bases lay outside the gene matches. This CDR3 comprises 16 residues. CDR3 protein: CASSQERAGGAGELFF. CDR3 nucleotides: TGCGCCAGCAGCCAAGAAAGGGCGGGAGGGGCCGGGGAGCTGTTTTTT.

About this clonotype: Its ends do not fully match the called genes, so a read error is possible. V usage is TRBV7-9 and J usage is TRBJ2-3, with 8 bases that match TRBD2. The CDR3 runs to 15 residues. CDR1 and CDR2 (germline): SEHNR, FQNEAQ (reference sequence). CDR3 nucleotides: TGTGCCAACAGCTTCCGGGAGGGGTACATAGATACGCAGTATTTT. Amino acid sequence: CANSFREGYIDTQYF.

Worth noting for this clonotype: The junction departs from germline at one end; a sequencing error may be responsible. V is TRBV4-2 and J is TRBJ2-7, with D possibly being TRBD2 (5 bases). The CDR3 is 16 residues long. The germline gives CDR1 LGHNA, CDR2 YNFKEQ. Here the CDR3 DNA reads TGTGCCAGCAGTCAAGAGTTCCGCGCTAGCCCCTACGAGCAGTACTTC. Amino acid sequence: CASSQEFRASPYEQYF.

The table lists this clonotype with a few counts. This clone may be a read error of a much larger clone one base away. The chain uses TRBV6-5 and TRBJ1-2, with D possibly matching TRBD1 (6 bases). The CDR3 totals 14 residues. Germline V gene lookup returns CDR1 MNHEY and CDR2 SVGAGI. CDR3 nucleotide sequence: TGTGCCAGCAGTTATGACAGGAACGGCTATGGCTACGCCTTC. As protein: CASSYDRNGYGYAF.

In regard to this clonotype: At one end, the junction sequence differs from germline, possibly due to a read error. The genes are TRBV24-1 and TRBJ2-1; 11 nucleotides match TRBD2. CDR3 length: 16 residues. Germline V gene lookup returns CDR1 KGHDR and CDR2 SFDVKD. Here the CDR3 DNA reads TGTACCACCAGTGATATTAGCGGGAGGGCCGTTGATGAGCAGTTCTTC. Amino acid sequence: CTTSDISGRAVDEQFF.

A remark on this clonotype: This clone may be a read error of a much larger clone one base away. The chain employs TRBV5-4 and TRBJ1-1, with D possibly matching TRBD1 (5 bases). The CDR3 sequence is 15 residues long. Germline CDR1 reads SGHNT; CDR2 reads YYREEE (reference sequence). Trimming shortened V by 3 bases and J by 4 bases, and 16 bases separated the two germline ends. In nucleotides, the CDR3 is TGTGCCAGCAGCTCCCCGCGGGGGGTGAGCACTGAAGCTTTCTTT. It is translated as CASSSPRGVSTEAFF.

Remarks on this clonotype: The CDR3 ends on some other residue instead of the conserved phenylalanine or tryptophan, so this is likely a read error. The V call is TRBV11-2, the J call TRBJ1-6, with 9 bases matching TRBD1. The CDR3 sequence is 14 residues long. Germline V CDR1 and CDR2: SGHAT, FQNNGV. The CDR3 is CASNLQGANLPLHC. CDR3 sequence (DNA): TGTGCCAGCAACTTACAGGGGGCGAATTTACCCCTCCACTGT.

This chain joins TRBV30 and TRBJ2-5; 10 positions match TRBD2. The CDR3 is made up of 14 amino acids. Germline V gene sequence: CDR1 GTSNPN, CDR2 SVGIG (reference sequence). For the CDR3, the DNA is TGTGTGTGGAGTGTAGCGGGAGGAGGAGAGACCCAGTACTTC. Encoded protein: CVWSVAGGGETQYF.

The CDR3 protein is CASSLTMGISYEQYV. In nucleotides, the CDR3 is TGTGCCAGCAGCCTAACTATGGGAATATCCTACGAGCAGTACGTC. The chain carries TRBV11-2 and TRBJ2-7; D gene ambiguous. The CDR3 has 15 amino acids. CDR1 is SGHAT, CDR2 FQNNGV, per germline. Trimming left V 5 bases short and J 1 base short, with 15 bases between.

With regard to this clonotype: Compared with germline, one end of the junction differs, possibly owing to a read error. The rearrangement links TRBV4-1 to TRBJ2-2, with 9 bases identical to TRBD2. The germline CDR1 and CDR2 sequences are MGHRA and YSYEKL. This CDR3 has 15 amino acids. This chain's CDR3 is CASSQSSGNIGELYF. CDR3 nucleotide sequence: TGCGCCAGCAGCCAATCTAGCGGGAACATCGGGGAGCTGTATTTT.

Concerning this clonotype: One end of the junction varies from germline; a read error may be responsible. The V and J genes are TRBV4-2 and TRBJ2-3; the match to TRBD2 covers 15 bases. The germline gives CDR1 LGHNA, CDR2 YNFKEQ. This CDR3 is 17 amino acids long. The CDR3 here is CASNPGLAGGGTDTHYF. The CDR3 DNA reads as TGCGCCAGCAATCCGGGACTAGCGGGAGGTGGGACAGATACGCATTATTTT.

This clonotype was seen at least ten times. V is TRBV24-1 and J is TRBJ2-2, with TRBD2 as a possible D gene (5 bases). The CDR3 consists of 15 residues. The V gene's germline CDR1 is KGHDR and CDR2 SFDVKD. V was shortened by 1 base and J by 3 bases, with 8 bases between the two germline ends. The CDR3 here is CATSDLARDTGELFF. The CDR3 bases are TGTGCCACCAGTGATTTAGCGCGGGACACCGGGGAGCTGTTTTTT.

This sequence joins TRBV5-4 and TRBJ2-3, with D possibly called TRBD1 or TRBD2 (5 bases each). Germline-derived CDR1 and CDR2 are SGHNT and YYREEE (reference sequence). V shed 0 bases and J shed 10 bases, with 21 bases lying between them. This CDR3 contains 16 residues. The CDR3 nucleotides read TGTGCCAGCAGCTTGGACGGGGCGGAGAGGCCAGGTGCGCAGTATTTT. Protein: CASSLDGAERPGAQYF.

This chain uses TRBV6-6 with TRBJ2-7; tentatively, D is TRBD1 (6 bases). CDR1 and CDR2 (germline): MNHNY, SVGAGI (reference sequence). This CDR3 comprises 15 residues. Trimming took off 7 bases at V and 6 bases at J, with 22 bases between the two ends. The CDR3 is CASNWGHTGHCEQYF. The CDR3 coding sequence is TGTGCCAGCAATTGGGGACACACAGGGCATTGCGAGCAGTACTTC.

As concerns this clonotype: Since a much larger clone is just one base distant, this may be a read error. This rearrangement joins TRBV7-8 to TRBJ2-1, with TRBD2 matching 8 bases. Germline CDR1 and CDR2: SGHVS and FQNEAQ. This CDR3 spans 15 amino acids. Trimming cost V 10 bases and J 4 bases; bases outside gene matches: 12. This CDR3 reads CANRPPSGSYNEQFF. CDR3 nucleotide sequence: TGTGCCAACCGGCCCCCCAGCGGGAGTTACAATGAGCAGTTCTTC.

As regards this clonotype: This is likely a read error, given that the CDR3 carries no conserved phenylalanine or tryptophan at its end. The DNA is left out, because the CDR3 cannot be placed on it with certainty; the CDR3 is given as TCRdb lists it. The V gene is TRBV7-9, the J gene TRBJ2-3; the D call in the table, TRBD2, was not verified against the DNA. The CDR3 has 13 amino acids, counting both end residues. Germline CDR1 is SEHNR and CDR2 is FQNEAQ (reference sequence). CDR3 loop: CASSLVSVDTRYI.

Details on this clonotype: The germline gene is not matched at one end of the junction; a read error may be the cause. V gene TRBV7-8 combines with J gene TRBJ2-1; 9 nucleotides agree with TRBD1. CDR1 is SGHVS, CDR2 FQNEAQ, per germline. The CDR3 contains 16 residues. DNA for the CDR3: TGTGCCAGCAACAGAAGGGACAGGGCATCCTACGATGAGCAGTTCTTC. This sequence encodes CASNRRDRASYDEQFF.

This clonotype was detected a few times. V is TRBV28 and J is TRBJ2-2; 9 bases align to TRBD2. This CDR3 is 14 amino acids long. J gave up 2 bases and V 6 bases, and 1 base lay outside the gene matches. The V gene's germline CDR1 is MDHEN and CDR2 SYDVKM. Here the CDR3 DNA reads TGTGCCAGCAGCCTAGCGGGAAACACCGGGGAGCTGTTTTTT. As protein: CASSLAGNTGELFF.

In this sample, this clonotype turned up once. CDR3 bases: TGCAGTGCTAGAGTTGGGTCGACAGACTCCTACGAGCAGTACTTC. Its translation is CSARVGSTDSYEQYF. The V call is TRBV20-1, the J call TRBJ2-7; maybe TRBD1 (5 bases). CDR1 and CDR2 from the germline V gene are DFQATT and SNEGSKA (reference sequence). V was clipped by 1 base and J by 0 bases, with 13 bases between them. The CDR3 has 15 amino acids.